Each of the 11 T cell receptor beta chains below was sequenced from the same sample in a study of cytomegalovirus exposure and HLA in healthy donors (dated by TCRdb to about 2017). The library was generated by the immunoSEQ multiplex PCR assay. The multiplex PCR relied on a mix of 60 forward primers for TCR Vbeta segments and 13 reverse primers for TCR Jbeta segments. TCRdb obtained this table from immuneACCESS and retained in-frame rearrangements with V and J assigned. These tables miss some clones; where compared with another copy, unresolved V genes account for less than half of the shortfall, and the remainder is unexplained. The sample has around 96,000 clones on record, 60% to 80% of them singletons. 3.2% of the sample lies in the top ten. Material for sequencing was PBMCs. These receptors came from a man aged 55 to 69 in good health and CMV-seronegative.

The chain recombines TRBV14 with TRBJ1-1; D not resolved. Per germline, CDR1 SGHDN and CDR2 FVKESK. V was clipped by 4 bases and J by 0 bases, with 18 bases between them. CDR3 length: 17 amino acids. The CDR3 coding sequence is TGTGCCAGCAGCCCGCCCGTACGGGTTCTCATGAACACTGAAGCTTTCTTT. Translating gives CASSPPVRVLMNTEAFF.

This clone was seen only a few times. The J gene is TRBJ2-3, the V gene TRBV2, with D possibly being TRBD2 (7 bases). Trimming pared 2 bases from V and 0 bases from J, leaving 12 bases between. The germline V gene encodes CDR1 SNHLY and CDR2 FYNNEI. The CDR3 is made up of 16 amino acids. CDR3 sequence reads: CASSEWGGASTDTQYF. CDR3 nucleotide sequence: TGTGCCAGCAGTGAATGGGGGGGGGCTAGCACAGATACGCAGTATTTT.

The V gene is TRBV5-1, the J gene TRBJ1-2; no definite D call. Germline lookup yields CDR1 SGHRS and CDR2 YFSETQ. Trimming removed 0 bases from V and 3 bases from J, with 12 bases in between. The CDR3 has 15 amino acids. Here the CDR3 DNA reads TGCGCCAGCAGCTTGGTGGTAGGAGTCGACTATGGCTACACCTTC. Translated: CASSLVVGVDYGYTF.

V is TRBV19 and J is TRBJ1-3; 9 nucleotides agree with TRBD1. CDR1 and CDR2 from the germline V gene are LNHDA and SQIVND (reference sequence). The CDR3 covers 15 residues. The J segment lost 0 bases and the V segment lost 6 bases, leaving 3 bases of the junction unmatched. The chain's CDR3 is CASRRQGDSGNTIYF. The CDR3 coding sequence is TGTGCCAGTAGGAGACAGGGGGACTCTGGAAACACCATATATTTT.

This clone was seen once. The V gene is TRBV11-2, the J gene TRBJ1-1; no reliable D call. Germline CDR1 SGHAT, CDR2 FQNNGV. Trimming removed 2 bases from V and 0 bases from J, with 4 bases in between. The CDR3 sequence is 13 residues long. CDR3 protein: CASSLQMNTEAFF. The CDR3, as DNA: TGTGCCAGCAGCTTACAGATGAACACTGAAGCTTTCTTT.

This sequence joins TRBV4-2 and TRBJ2-6; D is undetermined. CDR3 length: 16 amino acids. Germline V lookup: CDR1 LGHNA, CDR2 YNFKEQ. V gave up 0 bases and J gave up 0 bases, with 6 bases separating them. For the CDR3, the DNA is TGTGCCAGCAGCCAAGATGGCAGCTCTGGGGCCAACGTCCTGACTTTC. Its protein product is CASSQDGSSGANVLTF.

This chain connects TRBV10-2 to TRBJ2-1; 9 bases are a match to TRBD2. This CDR3 is built from 16 residues. Germline loops: CDR1 WSHSY, CDR2 SAAADI. V was clipped by 9 bases and J by 9 bases; unmatched bases: 18. Written as DNA, the CDR3 is TGCGCCAGGACGCTGAACCGGCGGGAGGGCCTGGTTGAGCAGTTCTTC. It translates to CARTLNRREGLVEQFF.

The rearrangement links TRBV27 to TRBJ2-7; 7 positions match TRBD1. The germline V gene encodes CDR1 MNHEY and CDR2 SMNVEV (reference sequence). This CDR3 spans 13 amino acids. V lost 2 bases to trimming and J lost 2 bases; unmatched junction nucleotides: 0. The CDR3 coding sequence is TGTGCCAGCAGTTTACAGGGGGCCTACGAGCAGTACTTC. Residues: CASSLQGAYEQYF.

The chain is built from TRBV2 and TRBJ1-3, with 9 bases matching TRBD1. There are 14 residues in the CDR3. J gave up 4 bases and V 6 bases, and 4 bases lay outside the gene matches. From germline, CDR1 is SNHLY and CDR2 FYNNEI. This CDR3 is CASRDRGAGNTIYF. The DNA for the CDR3 is TGTGCCAGCAGGGACAGGGGTGCGGGAAACACCATATATTTT.

This clone was counted ten times or more. This chain connects TRBV25-1 to TRBJ2-7; D remains ambiguous. Germline lookup yields CDR1 MGHDK and CDR2 SYGVNS. Trimming shortened V by 5 bases and J by 3 bases, and 5 bases separated the two germline ends. The CDR3 is 11 residues long. The CDR3 sequence: CASSRLYEQYF. Here the CDR3 DNA reads TGTGCCAGCAGTAGACTCTACGAGCAGTACTTC.

The chain has TRBV9 and TRBJ2-3; a possible D gene is TRBD1 (7 bases). Germline loops: CDR1 SGDLS, CDR2 YYNGEE. Deletions cut 0 bases from V and 6 bases from J, with 11 bases between. The CDR3 extends over 14 amino acids. This CDR3 is CASSVEAGGDTQYF. CDR3 coding DNA: TGTGCCAGCAGCGTAGAGGCAGGGGGGGATACGCAGTATTTT.